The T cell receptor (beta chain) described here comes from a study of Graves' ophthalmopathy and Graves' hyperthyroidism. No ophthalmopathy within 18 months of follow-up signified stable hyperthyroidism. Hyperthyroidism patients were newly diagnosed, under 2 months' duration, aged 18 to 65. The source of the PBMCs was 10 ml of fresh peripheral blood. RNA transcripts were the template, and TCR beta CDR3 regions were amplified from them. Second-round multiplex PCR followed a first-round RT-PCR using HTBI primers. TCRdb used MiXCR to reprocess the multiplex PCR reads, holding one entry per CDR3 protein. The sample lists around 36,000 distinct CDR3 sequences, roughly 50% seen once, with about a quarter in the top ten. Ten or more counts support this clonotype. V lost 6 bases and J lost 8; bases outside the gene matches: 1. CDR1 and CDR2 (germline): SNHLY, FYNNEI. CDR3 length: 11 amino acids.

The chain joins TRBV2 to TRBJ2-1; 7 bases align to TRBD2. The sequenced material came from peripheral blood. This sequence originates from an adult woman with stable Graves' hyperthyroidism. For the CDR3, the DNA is TGTGCCAGCAGCCGGGGGGATGAGCAGTTCTTC. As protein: CASSRGDEQFF.